This T cell receptor (beta chain) was observed in a study of T cell repertoires in cytomegalovirus infection. Study as a whole: CMV infection and matching HLA type were both indicated by public TCR beta signatures.

TCRdb used MiXCR to reprocess the reads, holding one entry per CDR3 protein. The data contain around 800,000 distinct CDR3 sequences, 32% of them singletons. About this clonotype: Its target is unknown.

This CDR3 comprises 16 residues. V was trimmed by 3 bases and J by 0 bases, leaving 12 bases between them. The sample here was cultured CD8+ T cells from PBMCs, taken from culture after CMV antigen stimulation. The sequence was collected from a human donor in good health (CMV status not recorded). Some clones in this sample may be carry-over from other donors' samples. The rearrangement links TRBV23-1 to TRBJ2-1, with D perhaps TRBD2 (5 bases). TRBV23-1 is identified as an open reading frame with a role that is uncertain. CDR3 in DNA: TGCGCCAGCAGTCATAAGGCGGGTCGCTCCTACAATGAGCAGTTCTTC. Encoded protein: CASSHKAGRSYNEQFF.